One sample yielded the 27 T cell receptor beta chains listed below, sequenced in a study of metastatic and nonmetastatic thyroid tumors. MiXCR was used by TCRdb to re-call the PCR reads. The table records about 20,000 clones, around a third of them present only once. None of the patients had undergone any treatment ahead of thyroid surgery. Sequencing input: blood. These receptors came from a female donor with papillary thyroid cancer or a benign thyroid nodule (not recorded which). Some clones in this sample may be carry-over from other donors' samples.

The rearrangement joins TRBV7-2 to TRBJ2-5, with D perhaps matching TRBD1 (6 bases). Trimming stripped 2 bases from V and 5 bases from J, with 15 bases between. Germline V lookup: CDR1 SGHTA, CDR2 FQGNSA. This CDR3 comprises 15 residues. CDR3 loop: CASSLLAAGVETQYF. The CDR3 region has the DNA TGTGCCAGCAGCTTACTAGCCGCAGGGGTTGAGACCCAGTACTTC. The complete variable domain, with remaining parts taken from reference TRBV7-2 and TRBJ2-5, reads GAGVSQSPSNKVTEKGKDVELRCDPISGHTALYWYRQSLGQGLEFLIYFQGNSAPDKSGLPSDRFSAERTGGSVSTLTIQRTQQEDSAVYLCASSLLAAGVETQYFGPGTRLLVL.

This clone appeared once. One end of the junction varies from germline; a read error may be responsible. V usage is TRBV5-5 and J usage is TRBJ1-5; possibly TRBD1 for D (6 bases). Germline CDR1 reads SGHKS; CDR2 reads YYEKEE (reference sequence). This CDR3 comprises 15 residues. DNA of the CDR3: TGTGACAGCAGCTTCTACGGGGGCCTCAATCAGCCCCAGCATTTT. It specifies CDSSFYGGLNQPQHF. The whole variable domain, filled in from reference TRBV5-5 and TRBJ1-5, reads DAGVTQSPTHLIKTRGQQVTLRCSPISGHKSVSWYQQVLGQGPQFIFQYYEKEERGRGNFPDRFSARQFPNYSSELNVNALLLGDSALYLCDSSFYGGLNQPQHFGDGTRLSIL.

By its share, this clone is medium-sized. One end of the junction does not line up with germline, which may come from a read error. The rearrangement joins TRBV12-3 or TRBV12-4 to TRBJ2-7, with TRBD1 identical over 7 bases. This CDR3 has 13 residues. The CDR3 DNA reads as TGTGCCAGCAGCACCGGACAGGCTTTTGCAGGGGACTTC. This gives the protein CASSTGQAFAGDF.

This clone has at least ten counts. This chain links TRBV2 with TRBJ1-4; D may be TRBD1 (5 bases). The CDR3 spans 13 residues. Germline CDR1 and CDR2: SNHLY and FYNNEI. V shed 9 bases and J shed 2 bases, with 10 bases lying between them. The CDR3 sequence is CARTKGTNEKLFF. The CDR3 nucleotides read TGTGCCAGAACAAAGGGGACTAATGAAAAACTGTTTTTT.

The gene calls are TRBV30 and TRBJ1-2; TRBD1 matches 7 bases. Unmatched junction bases numbered 14, after V lost 4 bases and J lost 6 bases. CDR1 and CDR2 (germline): GTSNPN, SVGIG (reference sequence). The CDR3 spans 15 residues. The CDR3 reads CAWTKKGASFDGYTF. The DNA of the CDR3 is TGTGCCTGGACTAAAAAGGGGGCGTCTTTTGATGGCTACACCTTC. The entire variable domain, with the rest obtained from reference TRBV30 and TRBJ1-2, is as follows: SQTIHQWPATLVQPVGSPLSLECTVEGTSNPNLYWYRQAAGRGLQLLFYSVGIGQISSEVPQNLSASRPQDRQFILSSKKLLLSDSGFYLCAWTKKGASFDGYTFGSGTRLTVV.

The chain carries TRBV28 and TRBJ1-5; 8 bases fit TRBD1. The germline gives CDR1 MDHEN, CDR2 SYDVKM. The CDR3 length is 12 residues. Germline trimming cut 6 bases from V and 6 bases from J; bases unmatched to any gene: 1. DNA of the CDR3: TGTGCCAGCAGGGACAGGGCTCAGCCCCAGCATTTT. Amino acid sequence: CASRDRAQPQHF.

This clone showed up many times. This may stem from a read error, because a much larger clone lies one nucleotide away. Other nucleotide sequences in the sample specify the same CDR3. The V and J genes are TRBV24-1 and TRBJ2-2, with a tentative D call TRBD2 (5 bases). Germline V lookup: CDR1 KGHDR, CDR2 SFDVKD. The CDR3 extends over 15 amino acids. CDR3 loop: CATSDLAADTGELFF. CDR3 bases: TGTGCCACCAGTGATCTAGCTGCCGACACCGGGGAGCTATTTTTT.

This clone was seen a few times. The chain uses TRBV28 and TRBJ1-2; D might be TRBD1 (5 bases). Germline V gene data show CDR1 as MDHEN and CDR2 as SYDVKM. CDR3 size: 15 residues. V dropped 1 base and J dropped 3 bases, with 12 bases sitting between them. Written as DNA, the CDR3 is TGTGCCAGCAGTTTATCCCAGACAGCCGACTATGGCTACACCTTC. Encoded protein: CASSLSQTADYGYTF.

The chain links TRBV30 to TRBJ2-2, with 8 bases identical to TRBD2. The CDR3 sequence is 16 residues long. Trimming removed 5 bases from V and 5 bases from J; junction bases left unmatched: 13. CDR1 is GTSNPN and CDR2 is SVGIG in the germline V gene (reference sequence). The CDR3 bases are TGTGCCTGGTGTCCACGGGGGGGAGGTTGGACCGGGGAGCTGTTTTTT. Amino acids: CAWCPRGGGWTGELFF.

At least ten counts were recorded for this clone. The rearrangement uses TRBV20-1 and TRBJ2-1; 12 bases align to TRBD2. Germline CDR1 DFQATT, CDR2 SNEGSKA (reference sequence). Trimming cost V 5 bases and J 7 bases; bases outside gene matches: 12. This CDR3 region has 16 residues. As DNA, the CDR3 is TGCAGTGCTGGCGACCCGGCTAGCGGGAGGGTGAATGAGCAGTTCTTC. Amino acid sequence: CSAGDPASGRVNEQFF.

This clone appeared a few times. V is TRBV19 and J is TRBJ1-5; D call uncertain. The germline V gene has CDR1 LNHDA and CDR2 SQIVND (reference sequence). The ends were cut back, 7 bases at V and 6 bases at J, with 16 bases in the middle. The CDR3 length is 14 residues. CDR3 bases: TGTGCCAGTAATAGAGAACGGCTAGGTCAGCCCCAGCATTTT. It specifies CASNRERLGQPQHF.

The V gene is TRBV30, the J gene TRBJ2-7, with D perhaps TRBD1 (6 bases). The CDR3 length is 16 residues. V lost 3 bases to trimming and J lost 0 bases, with 18 bases between them. Germline-derived CDR1 and CDR2 are GTSNPN and SVGIG (reference sequence). CDR3: CAWSPLPRGSSYEQYF. CDR3 nucleotides: TGTGCCTGGAGCCCACTCCCCAGGGGAAGCTCCTACGAGCAGTACTTC.

The sample holds many counts of this clone. The chain is built from TRBV6-1 and TRBJ2-7; TRBD1 is a possible D gene (5 bases). The CDR3 is 14 amino acids. V was clipped by 6 bases and J by 0 bases, with 12 bases between them. Germline V CDR1 and CDR2: MNHNS, SASEGT. Here the CDR3 reads CASRIKDTSYEQYF. In DNA, the CDR3 is TGTGCCAGCAGAATAAAGGACACCTCCTACGAGCAGTACTTC.

This clone was recorded at least ten times. The rearrangement uses TRBV5-1 and TRBJ2-5; D perhaps matches TRBD1 (6 bases). V was shortened by 0 bases and J by 4 bases, with 13 bases between the two germline ends. CDR3 size: 15 residues. Looked up from germline, CDR1 is SGHRS and CDR2 is YFSETQ. CDR3 DNA: TGCGCCAGCAGCTTGGTAGGGGGTGGTGGAGAGACCCAGTACTTC. This codes for CASSLVGGGGETQYF.

The chain employs TRBV28 and TRBJ2-2; D is uncertain. The CDR3 runs 16 residues. Germline CDR1 reads MDHEN; CDR2 reads SYDVKM. V dropped 6 bases and J dropped 0 bases, with 14 bases sitting between them. CDR3 coding DNA: TGTGCCAGCAGCCACGAAGGACGGCCGAACACCGGGGAGCTGTTTTTT. Translated, it gives CASSHEGRPNTGELFF.

By frequency in the sample, this clone is medium-sized. This rearrangement joins TRBV28 to TRBJ2-3, with unresolved D. Germline assignment: CDR1 MDHEN and CDR2 SYDVKM. This CDR3 region has 13 residues. Trimming stripped 4 bases from V and 2 bases from J, with 7 bases between. The CDR3 sequence is CASSSMVTDTQYF. The CDR3 DNA sequence: TGTGCCAGCAGTTCCATGGTCACAGATACGCAGTATTTT.

In its sample, this clone was seen a few times. The chain carries TRBV27 and TRBJ2-7; D is ambiguous. The V end was cut by 5 bases, the J end by 0 bases, with 11 bases between. The CDR3 totals 14 residues. Per germline, CDR1 MNHEY and CDR2 SMNVEV (reference sequence). Written as DNA, the CDR3 is TGTGCCAGCAGTAATGTATACAGCTCCTACGAGCAGTACTTC. Translated, it gives CASSNVYSSYEQYF.

This clone appeared a few times. A much larger clone sits a single nucleotide away, making a read error possible. Within the sample, other DNA sequences also encode this same CDR3. The chain recombines TRBV29-1 with TRBJ2-5; the match to TRBD1 covers 8 bases. Germline lookup yields CDR1 SQVTM and CDR2 ANQGSEA. The CDR3 is 13 residues long. The DNA of the CDR3 is TGCAGCGTCGAAGGACAGGGATGGGAGACCCAGTACTTC. Residues: CSVEGQGWETQYF.

This clone was observed many times. V and J are TRBV7-9 and TRBJ1-1; a weak D match, TRBD1 (5 bases). Germline CDR1 reads SEHNR; CDR2 reads FQNEAQ (reference sequence). This CDR3 has 13 residues. The ends were cut back, 3 bases at V and 11 bases at J, with 16 bases in the middle. The CDR3 DNA reads as TGTGCCAGCAGCTTCCGGGACGGATTGGGGGCTTTCTTT. This codes for CASSFRDGLGAFF. Full variable domain (outside the CDR3, taken from reference TRBV7-9 and TRBJ1-1): DTGVSQNPRHKITKRGQNVTFRCDPISEHNRLYWYRQTLGQGPEFLTYFQNEAQLEKSRLLSDRFSAERPKGSFSTLEIQRTEQGDSAMYLCASSFRDGLGAFFGQGTRLTVV.

By share, this clone ranks as medium-sized (0.01 to 0.1%). This chain links TRBV19 with TRBJ1-2; D is uncertain. Germline V lookup: CDR1 LNHDA, CDR2 SQIVND (reference sequence). The CDR3 contains 12 residues. The ends were cut back, 4 bases at V and 4 bases at J, with 7 bases in the middle. CDR3 bases: TGTGCCAGTAGTAAGACTAGCTATGGCTACACCTTC. As protein: CASSKTSYGYTF.

The chain has TRBV20-1 and TRBJ2-7; TRBD2 is a possible D gene (5 bases). The CDR3 runs to 13 residues. Germline values: CDR1 DFQATT, CDR2 SNEGSKA (reference sequence). Trimming shortened V by 3 bases and J by 6 bases, and 15 bases separated the two germline ends. The CDR3 coding sequence is TGCAGTGCTAGCCAACTAGGGAACTCCGAGCAGTACTTC. Translated: CSASQLGNSEQYF.

This clone was seen repeatedly, ten times or more. J is TRBJ1-5 and V is TRBV24-1, with D perhaps matching TRBD1 (5 bases). V lost 6 bases and J lost 6, with 11 bases in between. The CDR3 covers 13 residues. The germline V gene encodes CDR1 KGHDR and CDR2 SFDVKD. The CDR3 spells CATSYGGSQPQHF. Here the CDR3 DNA reads TGTGCCACCAGTTACGGGGGATCTCAGCCCCAGCATTTT.

In this sample, this clone is medium-sized (0.01 to 0.1%). The chain uses TRBV2 and TRBJ2-1; 9 bases match TRBD2. Germline V lookup: CDR1 SNHLY, CDR2 FYNNEI. With V trimmed by 8 bases and J by 5 bases, 10 bases remained unmatched. The CDR3 consists of 15 residues. This CDR3 reads CASQRAGGPHNEQFF. The CDR3 DNA follows: TGTGCCAGCCAAAGGGCGGGAGGGCCCCACAATGAGCAGTTCTTC.

This clone was counted at least ten times. The chain employs TRBV19 and TRBJ1-4; the D is unclear. V shed 7 bases and J shed 7 bases, with 16 bases lying between them. This CDR3 has 14 amino acids. Germline V gene data show CDR1 as LNHDA and CDR2 as SQIVND (reference sequence). CDR3 in DNA: TGTGCCAGTACCTCCAGTTGGGGTACTGAAAAACTGTTTTTT. Encoded protein: CASTSSWGTEKLFF.

The chain recombines TRBV7-2 with TRBJ2-5, with a tentative D call TRBD1 (5 bases). The CDR3 covers 14 residues. The germline V gene encodes CDR1 SGHTA and CDR2 FQGNSA. The V end was cut by 7 bases, the J end by 6 bases, with 18 bases between. The CDR3 nucleotides read TGTGCCAGCATCGCAGACTCAGGGTGGAAGACCCAGTACTTC. It encodes CASIADSGWKTQYF.

The chain employs TRBV11-2 and TRBJ2-1, with D possibly matching TRBD2 (6 bases). Trimming removed 2 bases from V and 5 bases from J, with 13 bases in between. The CDR3 length is 15 residues. Germline loops: CDR1 SGHAT, CDR2 FQNNGV. The CDR3 loop reads CASSLPLASNNEQFF. Written as DNA, the CDR3 is TGTGCCAGCAGCTTACCTCTAGCGTCTAACAATGAGCAGTTCTTC.

The chain has TRBV30 and TRBJ1-4; 7 positions agree with TRBD1. CDR1 GTSNPN and CDR2 SVGIG come from the germline V gene (reference sequence). V shed 1 base, J shed 2 bases, and the junction held 1 base outside the gene matches. The CDR3 has 14 amino acids. For the CDR3, the DNA is TGTGCCTGGAGTGGACAGGGTACTAATGAAAAACTGTTTTTT. This codes for CAWSGQGTNEKLFF.